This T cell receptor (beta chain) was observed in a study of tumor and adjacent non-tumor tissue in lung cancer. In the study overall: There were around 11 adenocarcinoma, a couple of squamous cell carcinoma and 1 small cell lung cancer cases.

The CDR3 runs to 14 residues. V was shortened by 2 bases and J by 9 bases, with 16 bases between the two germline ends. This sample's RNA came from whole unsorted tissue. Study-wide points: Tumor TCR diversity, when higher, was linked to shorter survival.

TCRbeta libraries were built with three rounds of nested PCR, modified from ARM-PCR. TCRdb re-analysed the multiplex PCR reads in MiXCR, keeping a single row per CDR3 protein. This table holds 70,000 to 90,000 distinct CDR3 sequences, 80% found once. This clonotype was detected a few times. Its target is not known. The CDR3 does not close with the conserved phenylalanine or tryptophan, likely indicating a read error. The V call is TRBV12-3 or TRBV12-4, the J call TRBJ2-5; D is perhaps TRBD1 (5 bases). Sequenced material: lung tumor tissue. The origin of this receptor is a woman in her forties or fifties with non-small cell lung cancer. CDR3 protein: CASSLPGAFEAQYS. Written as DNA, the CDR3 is TGTGCCAGCAGTTTACCTGGGGCTTTCGAGGCCCAGTACTCC.